The present TCR beta chain was sequenced within a study of shared T cell receptors in the human thymus. TCRdb's copy holds only in-frame clones and misses some; the assay was immunoSEQ multiplex PCR. Of some 640,000 clones in the sample, 80% to 90% are singletons; the top ten hold 0.0094%. V gave up 6 bases and J gave up 8 bases; unmatched junction bases: 13. The CDR3 extends over 15 amino acids. The V gene's germline CDR1 is MNHNY and CDR2 SVGAGI (reference sequence). These data were also reused for a study on human thymus T cells. That paper states: Thymus was obtained from resections taken during corrective heart surgery. An apparent bias in V and J gene usage was seen in thymic and blood repertoires. Related reports documented highly overlapping thymic repertoires among unrelated individuals.

Sequenced sample: thymocytes. This chain links TRBV6-6 with TRBJ1-1; the match to TRBD1 covers 9 bases. This TCR derives from a boy under three years old with a congenital heart defect. The CDR3 region is CASSLRRQGVWEAFF. Here the CDR3 DNA reads TGTGCCAGCAGCCTTCGCCGACAGGGGGTGTGGGAAGCTTTCTTT.